This TCR beta chain was recovered during a study of Ad26.COV2.S vaccination and SARS-CoV-2 variants (dated by TCRdb to about 2021). Regarding the research as a whole: Donors in the vaccine arm were drawn from COV1001, a phase I-IIa trial of Ad26.COV2.S in healthy adults that was multicentre, randomized, double-blind and placebo-controlled. Ad26.COV2.S was administered intramuscularly at a dose of 5x10^10 or 1x10^11 viral particles, either as one shot or as two shots given 56 days apart. TCRbeta repertoire sequencing was used to assess the specificity and breadth of SARS-CoV-2-reactive T cell receptors after Ad26.COV2.S vaccination. The TCR-sequenced set comprised around 30 samples: approximately 19 Ad26.COV2.S vaccine recipients, 5 placebo recipients and 8 SARS-CoV-2 convalescent individuals. Participants in the trial were split at random into five groups of five each, receiving low-dose or high-dose Ad26.COV2.S once or twice, or else placebo on both occasions. Investigators remained blinded to trial group allocation during experiments and outcome assessment.

On the study overall, not on this receptor specifically: Comparable non-spike TCR breadth was observed between vaccine and placebo recipients, consistent with only spike being contained in the vaccine. The study lacked the statistical power to compare responses across vaccine doses or regimens. Ad26.COV2.S recipients had higher spike-specific TCR breadth than placebo recipients (P = 0.0014). After vaccination, substantial breadth of spike-specific CD8+ and CD4+ T cell responses was reported. The authors noted that total T cell responses may have been underestimated by the TCR breadth and depth analyses.

The immunoSEQ Assay was used to sequence TCRbeta CDR3 regions. After extraction, genomic DNA underwent amplification by bias-controlled multiplex PCR, followed by high-throughput sequencing. On the authors' methods: To quantify the absolute abundance of every unique TCRbeta CDR3 region, sequences were collapsed and filtered. T cell fraction was estimated by normalization of TCRbeta template counts to usable DNA, with usable DNA being measured through amplification of reference genes present in all nucleated cells. Repertoire TCRs were annotated as SARS-CoV-2-specific when V gene, CDR3 amino acid sequence and J gene were exactly matched to a known reactive TCR set. The reference SARS-CoV-2 TCR set came from MIRA and was filtered for enrichment in COVID-19-positive ImmuneCODE repertoires, removing public or cross-reactive TCRs. Drawing on the MIRA antigens, annotated TCRs were analysed further at the level of specific ORF or position within ORF. Breadth was defined as the number of annotated unique rearrangements divided by the total number of unique productive rearrangements, and depth was defined as the summed frequency of the annotated unique rearrangements. TCR breadth was compared between groups using two-sided Wilcoxon rank-sum tests. Held by TCRdb, this immuneACCESS table contains in-frame sequences only and omits some clones. Under half of the omission traces to an unresolved V gene where checked; the cause of the rest is unknown. That table supplies the V and J calls and clone size; D and trimming were determined from the DNA. The sample table records a few hundred thousand clones; around 91% of these occur just once. Jointly, the top ten make up 1.9% of the sample.

V is cut by 2 bases and J by 2 bases, and the space between the germline ends is 10 bases. Per the germline V gene (reference sequence), SEHNR is the CDR1 and FQNEAQ is the CDR2. From cysteine to phenylalanine, the CDR3 is 14 amino acids long. Only CDR3 DNA remains: 42 bases, in frame from the first base. Details on this clone: This receptor's antigen is unknown. The input lacks base qualities; no much larger clone sits a single base away.

The treatment or condition label of this sample denotes: 19 received Ad26.COV2.S at low or high dose, single or two shots; 5 received placebo; per-sample allocation not given. Repertoires of vaccine and placebo recipients were sequenced from samples taken on day 63 after the first injection. In Cohort 1b, about two dozen adults aged 18-55 years were enrolled at a single site in Boston, USA, between 29 July and 7 August 2020. Ad26.COV2.S consisted of a replication-incompetent adenovirus type 26 vector by which a prefusion-stabilized SARS-CoV-2 spike protein from the original Wuhan strain was expressed.

The sample in question was peripheral blood, obtained in a trial of Ad26.COV2.S vaccine versus placebo. This receptor was taken from a person between 18 and 60 years old who received the Ad26.COV2.S COVID-19 vaccine or a placebo. The chain was built from TRBV7-9 and TRBJ2-7, and perhaps TRBD1 as D gene, on 5 matching bases. CDR3 reads: CASSLLGVAYEQYF. The sequenced DNA: TGTGCCAGCAGCTTATTAGGGGTTGCCTACGAGCAGTACTTC.